This T cell receptor (beta chain) was obtained from a study of blood T cell repertoires in COVID-19. Across the study: The samples span acute and convalescent COVID-19 from the United States, Italy and Spain.

CDR1 and CDR2 (germline): SGHRS, YFSETQ. The germline V and J ends were trimmed by 4 bases and 0 bases, with 8 bases remaining between them. The CDR3 has 15 amino acids. Everyone who took part was roughly 18 to 90 years old, and they came from about 25 US areas. Profiled with immunoSEQ multiplex PCR; TCRdb holds only in-frame clones, not every one. Of about 200,000 clones in the sample, 80% to 85% were seen once. This clonotype originated in a man in his forties who had recovered from COVID-19. The chain uses TRBV5-1 and TRBJ1-6; D ambiguous. The specimen was PBMCs or T cells enriched from blood (not recorded which). CDR3 sequence: CASSLRSSYNSPLHF. CDR3 bases: TGCGCCAGCAGCCTCAGAAGCTCCTATAATTCACCCCTCCACTTT.